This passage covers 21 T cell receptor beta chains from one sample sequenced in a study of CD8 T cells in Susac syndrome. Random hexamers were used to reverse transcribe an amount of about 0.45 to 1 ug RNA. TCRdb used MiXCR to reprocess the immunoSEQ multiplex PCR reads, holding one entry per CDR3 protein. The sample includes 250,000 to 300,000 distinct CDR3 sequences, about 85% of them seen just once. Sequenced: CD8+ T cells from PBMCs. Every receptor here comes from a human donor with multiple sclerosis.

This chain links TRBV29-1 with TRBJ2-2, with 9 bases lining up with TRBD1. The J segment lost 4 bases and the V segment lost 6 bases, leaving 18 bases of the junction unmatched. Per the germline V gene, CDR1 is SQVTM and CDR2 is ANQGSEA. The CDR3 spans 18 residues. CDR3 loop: CSVFPGTGTAWSTGELFF. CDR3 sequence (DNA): TGCAGCGTCTTTCCCGGGACAGGGACTGCGTGGAGCACCGGGGAGCTGTTTTTT.

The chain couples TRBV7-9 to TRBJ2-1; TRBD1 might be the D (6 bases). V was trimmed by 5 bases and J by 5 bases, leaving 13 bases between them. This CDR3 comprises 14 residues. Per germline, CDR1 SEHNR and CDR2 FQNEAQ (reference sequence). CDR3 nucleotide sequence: TGTGCCAGCAGCCGATGGGGGCGGAACAATGAGCAGTTCTTC. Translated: CASSRWGRNNEQFF. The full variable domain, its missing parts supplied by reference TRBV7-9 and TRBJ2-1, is DTGVSQNPRHKITKRGQNVTFRCDPISEHNRLYWYRQTLGQGPEFLTYFQNEAQLEKSRLLSDRFSAERPKGSFSTLEIQRTEQGDSAMYLCASSRWGRNNEQFFGPGTRLTVL.

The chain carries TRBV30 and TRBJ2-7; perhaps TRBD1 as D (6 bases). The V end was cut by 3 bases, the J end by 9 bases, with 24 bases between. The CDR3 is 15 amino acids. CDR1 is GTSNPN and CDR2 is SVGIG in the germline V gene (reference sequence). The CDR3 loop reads CAWSDLSGTLSGQYF. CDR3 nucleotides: TGTGCCTGGAGCGATCTCTCCGGGACACTCTCCGGGCAGTACTTC.

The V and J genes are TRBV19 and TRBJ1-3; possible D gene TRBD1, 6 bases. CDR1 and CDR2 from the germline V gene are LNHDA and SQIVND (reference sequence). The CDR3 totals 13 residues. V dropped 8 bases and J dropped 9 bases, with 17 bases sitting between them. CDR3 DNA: TGTGCCAGTTTCACCGACAGGTCCGGCACCATATATTTT. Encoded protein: CASFTDRSGTIYF.

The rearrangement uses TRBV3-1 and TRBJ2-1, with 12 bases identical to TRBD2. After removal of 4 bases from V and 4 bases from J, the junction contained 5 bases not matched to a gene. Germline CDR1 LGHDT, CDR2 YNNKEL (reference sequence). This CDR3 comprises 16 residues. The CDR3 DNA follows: TGTGCCAGCAGCCTAAGTACTAGCGGGAGGTACAATGAGCAGTTCTTC. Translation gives CASSLSTSGRYNEQFF.

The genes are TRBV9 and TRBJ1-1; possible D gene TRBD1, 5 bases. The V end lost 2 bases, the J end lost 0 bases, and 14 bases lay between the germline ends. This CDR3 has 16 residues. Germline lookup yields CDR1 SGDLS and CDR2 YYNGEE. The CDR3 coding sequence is TGTGCCAGCAGCGTCCGGGACGGTGAGATGAACACTGAAGCTTTCTTT. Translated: CASSVRDGEMNTEAFF.

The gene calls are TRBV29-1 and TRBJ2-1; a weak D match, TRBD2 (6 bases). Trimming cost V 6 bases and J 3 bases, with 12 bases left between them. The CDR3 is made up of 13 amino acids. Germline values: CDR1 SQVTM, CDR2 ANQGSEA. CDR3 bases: TGCAGCGTCCGGAGGGGAAACTACAATGAGCAGTTCTTC. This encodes CSVRRGNYNEQFF.

The CDR3 DNA follows: TGTGCCAGCAGCCATAACAGGGGGCGATGGGGAGAGACCCAGTACTTC. Its translation: CASSHNRGRWGETQYF. The genes are TRBV13 and TRBJ2-5; 9 bases align to TRBD1. V lost 5 bases, J lost 4 bases, and 11 bases stayed unmatched. Germline loops: CDR1 PRHDT, CDR2 FYEKMQ (reference sequence). CDR3 length: 16 residues. The whole variable domain, filled in from reference TRBV13 and TRBJ2-5, reads AAGVIQSPRHLIKEKRETATLKCYPIPRHDTVYWYQQGPGQDPQFLISFYEKMQSDKGSIPDRFSAQQFSDYHSELNMSSLELGDSALYFCASSHNRGRWGETQYFGPGTRLLVL.

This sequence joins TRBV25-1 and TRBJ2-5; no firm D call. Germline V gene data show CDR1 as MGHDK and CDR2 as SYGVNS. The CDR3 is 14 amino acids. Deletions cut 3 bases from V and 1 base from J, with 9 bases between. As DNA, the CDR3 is TGTGCCAGCAGTGAGCGCAGAGTCCAAGAGACCCAGTACTTC. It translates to CASSERRVQETQYF. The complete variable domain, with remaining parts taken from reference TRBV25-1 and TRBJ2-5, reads EADIYQTPRYLVIGTGKKITLECSQTMGHDKMYWYQQDPGMELHLIHYSYGVNSTEKGDLSSESTVSRIRTEHFPLTLESARPSHTSQYLCASSERRVQETQYFGPGTRLLVL.

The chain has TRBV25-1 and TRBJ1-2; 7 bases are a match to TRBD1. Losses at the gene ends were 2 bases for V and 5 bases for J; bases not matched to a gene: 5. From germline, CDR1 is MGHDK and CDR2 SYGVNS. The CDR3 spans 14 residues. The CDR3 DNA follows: TGTGCCAGCAGTGAAAGGGGGCTGGGGTATGGCTACACCTTC. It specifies CASSERGLGYGYTF.

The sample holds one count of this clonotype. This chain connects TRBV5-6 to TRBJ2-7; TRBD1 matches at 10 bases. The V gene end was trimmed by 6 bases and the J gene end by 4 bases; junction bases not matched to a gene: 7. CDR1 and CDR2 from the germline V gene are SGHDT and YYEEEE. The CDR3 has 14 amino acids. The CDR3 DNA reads TGTGCCAGCAACTCCGGGACAGGGGTTTACGAGCAGTACTTC. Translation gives CASNSGTGVYEQYF.

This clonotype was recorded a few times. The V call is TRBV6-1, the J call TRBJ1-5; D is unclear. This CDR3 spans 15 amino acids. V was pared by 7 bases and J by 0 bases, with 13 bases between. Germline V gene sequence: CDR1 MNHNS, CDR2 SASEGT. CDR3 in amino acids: CASMGSYYSNQPQHF. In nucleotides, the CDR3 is TGTGCCAGCATGGGATCCTATTATAGCAATCAGCCCCAGCATTTT.

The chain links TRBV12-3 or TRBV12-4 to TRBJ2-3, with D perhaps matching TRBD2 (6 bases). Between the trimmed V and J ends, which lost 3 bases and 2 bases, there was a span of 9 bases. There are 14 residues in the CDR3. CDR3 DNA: TGTGCCAGCAGTTTCGCGGGACCCACAGATACGCAGTATTTT. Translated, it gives CASSFAGPTDTQYF.

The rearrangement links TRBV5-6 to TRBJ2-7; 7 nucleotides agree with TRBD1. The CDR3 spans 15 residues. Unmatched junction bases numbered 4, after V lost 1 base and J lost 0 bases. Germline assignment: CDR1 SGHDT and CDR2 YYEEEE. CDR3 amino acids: CASSLTGTASYEQYF. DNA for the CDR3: TGTGCCAGCAGCTTGACCGGGACAGCCTCCTACGAGCAGTACTTC.

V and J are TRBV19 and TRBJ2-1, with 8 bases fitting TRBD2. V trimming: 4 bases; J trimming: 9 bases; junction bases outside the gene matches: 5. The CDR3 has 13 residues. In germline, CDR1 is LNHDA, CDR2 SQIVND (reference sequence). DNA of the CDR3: TGTGCCAGTAGTAAGGGAGCGGGGGCTGAGCAGTTCTTC. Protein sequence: CASSKGAGAEQFF.

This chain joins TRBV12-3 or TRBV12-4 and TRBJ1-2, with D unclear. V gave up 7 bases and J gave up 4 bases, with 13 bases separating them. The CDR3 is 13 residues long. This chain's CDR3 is CASNPTETYGYTF. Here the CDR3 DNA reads TGTGCCAGCAATCCAACAGAAACCTATGGCTACACCTTC.

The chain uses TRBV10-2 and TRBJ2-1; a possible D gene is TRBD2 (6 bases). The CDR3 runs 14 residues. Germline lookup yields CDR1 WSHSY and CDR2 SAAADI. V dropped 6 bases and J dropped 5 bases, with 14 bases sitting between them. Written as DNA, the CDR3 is TGCGCCAGCAGCCTTAGCGGAAATAACAATGAGCAGTTCTTC. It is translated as CASSLSGNNNEQFF.

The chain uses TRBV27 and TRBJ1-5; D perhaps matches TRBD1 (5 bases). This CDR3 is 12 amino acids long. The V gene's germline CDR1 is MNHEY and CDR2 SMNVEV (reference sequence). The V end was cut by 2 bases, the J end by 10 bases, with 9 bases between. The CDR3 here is CASSLQGGPQHF. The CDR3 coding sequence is TGTGCCAGCAGTTTACAGGGAGGCCCCCAGCATTTT.

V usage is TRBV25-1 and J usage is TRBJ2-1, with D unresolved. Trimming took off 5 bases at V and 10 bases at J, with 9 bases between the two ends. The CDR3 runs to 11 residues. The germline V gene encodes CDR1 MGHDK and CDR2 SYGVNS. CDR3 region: CASSSRLEQFF. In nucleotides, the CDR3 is TGTGCCAGCAGTTCGCGCCTCGAGCAGTTCTTC.

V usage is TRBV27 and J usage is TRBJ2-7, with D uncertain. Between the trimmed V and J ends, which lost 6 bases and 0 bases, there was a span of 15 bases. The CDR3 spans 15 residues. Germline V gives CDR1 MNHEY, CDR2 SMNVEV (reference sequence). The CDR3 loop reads CASREWAESSYEQYF. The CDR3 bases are TGTGCCAGCAGGGAATGGGCAGAGAGCTCCTACGAGCAGTACTTC.

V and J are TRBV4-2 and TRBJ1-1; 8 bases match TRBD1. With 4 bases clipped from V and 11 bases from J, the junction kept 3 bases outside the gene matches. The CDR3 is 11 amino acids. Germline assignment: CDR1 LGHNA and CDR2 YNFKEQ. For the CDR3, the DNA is TGTGCCAGCAGCCGGACAGGGAATGCTTTCTTT. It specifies CASSRTGNAFF.